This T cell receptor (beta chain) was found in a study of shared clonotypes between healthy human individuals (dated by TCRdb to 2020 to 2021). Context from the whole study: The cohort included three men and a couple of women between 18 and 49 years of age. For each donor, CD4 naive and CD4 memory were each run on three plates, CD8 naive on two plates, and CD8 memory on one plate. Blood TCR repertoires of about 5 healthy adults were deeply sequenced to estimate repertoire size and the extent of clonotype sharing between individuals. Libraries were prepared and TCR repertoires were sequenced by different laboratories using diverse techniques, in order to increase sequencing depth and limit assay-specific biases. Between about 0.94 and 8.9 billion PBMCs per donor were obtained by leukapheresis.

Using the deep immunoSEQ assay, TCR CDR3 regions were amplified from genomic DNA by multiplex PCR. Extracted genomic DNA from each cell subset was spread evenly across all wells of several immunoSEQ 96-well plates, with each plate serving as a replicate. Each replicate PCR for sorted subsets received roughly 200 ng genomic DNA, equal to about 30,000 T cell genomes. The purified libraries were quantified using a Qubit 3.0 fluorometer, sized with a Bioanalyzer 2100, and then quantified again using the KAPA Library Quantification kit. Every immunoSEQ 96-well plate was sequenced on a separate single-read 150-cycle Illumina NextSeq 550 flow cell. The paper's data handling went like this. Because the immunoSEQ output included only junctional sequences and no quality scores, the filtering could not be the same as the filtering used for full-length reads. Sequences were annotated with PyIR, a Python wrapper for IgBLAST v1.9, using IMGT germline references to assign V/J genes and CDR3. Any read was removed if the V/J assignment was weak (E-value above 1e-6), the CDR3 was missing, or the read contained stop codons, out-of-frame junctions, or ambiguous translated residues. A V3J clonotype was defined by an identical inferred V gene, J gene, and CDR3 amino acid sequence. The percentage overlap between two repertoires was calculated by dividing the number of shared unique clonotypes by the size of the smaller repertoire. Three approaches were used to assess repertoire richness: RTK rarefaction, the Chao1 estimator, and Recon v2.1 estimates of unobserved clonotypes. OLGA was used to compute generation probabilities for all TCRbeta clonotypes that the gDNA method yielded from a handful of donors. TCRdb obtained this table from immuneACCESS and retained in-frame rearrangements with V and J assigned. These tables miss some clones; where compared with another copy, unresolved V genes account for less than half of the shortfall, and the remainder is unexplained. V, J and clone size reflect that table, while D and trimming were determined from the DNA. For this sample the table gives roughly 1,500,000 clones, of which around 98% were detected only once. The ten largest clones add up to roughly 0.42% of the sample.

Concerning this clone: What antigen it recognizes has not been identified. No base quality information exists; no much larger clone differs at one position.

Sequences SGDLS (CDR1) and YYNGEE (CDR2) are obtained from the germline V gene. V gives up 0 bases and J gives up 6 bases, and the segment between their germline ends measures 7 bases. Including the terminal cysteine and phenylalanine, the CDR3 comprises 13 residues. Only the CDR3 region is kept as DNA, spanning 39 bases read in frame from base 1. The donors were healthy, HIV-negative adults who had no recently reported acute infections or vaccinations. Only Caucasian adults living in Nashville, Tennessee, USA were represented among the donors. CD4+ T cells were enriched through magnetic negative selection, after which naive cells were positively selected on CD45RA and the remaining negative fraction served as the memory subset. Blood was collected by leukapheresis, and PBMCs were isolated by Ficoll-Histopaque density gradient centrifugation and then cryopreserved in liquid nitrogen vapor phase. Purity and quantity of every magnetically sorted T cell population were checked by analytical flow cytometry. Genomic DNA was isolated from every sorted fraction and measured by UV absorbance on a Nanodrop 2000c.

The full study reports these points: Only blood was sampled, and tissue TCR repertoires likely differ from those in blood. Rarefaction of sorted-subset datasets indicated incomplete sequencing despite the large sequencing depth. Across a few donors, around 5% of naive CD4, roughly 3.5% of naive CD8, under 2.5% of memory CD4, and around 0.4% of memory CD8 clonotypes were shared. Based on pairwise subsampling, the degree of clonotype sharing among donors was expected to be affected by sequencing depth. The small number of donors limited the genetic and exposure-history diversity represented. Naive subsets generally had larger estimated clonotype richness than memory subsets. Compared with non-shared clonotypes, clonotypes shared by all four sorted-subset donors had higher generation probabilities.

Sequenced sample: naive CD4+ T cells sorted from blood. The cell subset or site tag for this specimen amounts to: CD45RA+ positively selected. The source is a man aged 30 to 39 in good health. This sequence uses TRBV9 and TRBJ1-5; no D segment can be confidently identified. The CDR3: CASSVAPGQPQHF. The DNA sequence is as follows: TGTGCCAGCAGCGTAGCTCCGGGTCAGCCCCAGCATTTT.